Sequencing of this T cell receptor (beta chain) was carried out in a study of graft-versus-host responses after intestinal transplantation. Study-wide results and caveats: Analysis identified GvH clones in recipient marrow, with some appearing first in ileum or blood.

Deletions cut 1 base from V and 7 bases from J, with 13 bases between. CDR3 length equals 14 residues. Per germline, CDR1 MGHRA and CDR2 YSYEKL. The protocol was immunoSEQ multiplex PCR, while the TCRdb copy is restricted to in-frame clones and leaves out a portion. The table lists approximately 86,000 clones, less than 95% of them singletons. A word on this clone: What it recognizes is unknown.

The input for sequencing was unstimulated CD8+ T cells sorted from spleen or lymph node cells, taken before transplant. This rearrangement joins TRBV4-1 to TRBJ2-5, with a possible D match to TRBD2 (7 bases). The TCR sequence derives from a human donor who was the organ donor for an intestinal transplant. CDR3 region: CASSQVGQRGTQYF. The CDR3 nucleotides read TGCGCCAGCAGCCAAGTCGGACAGCGGGGGACCCAGTACTTC.